This T cell receptor (beta chain) was sequenced during a study of PD-1 blockade in mismatch repair-deficient tumors. Overall study: Enrolled about 2012-2017, patients had progressing, pretreated mismatch repair-deficient cancers of 12 types.

A remark on this clone: Its antigen remains unknown.

Study findings and constraints: Tumor-resident clones, often absent from pretreatment blood, expanded after pembrolizumab and then contracted.

Assay: immunoSEQ multiplex PCR; the TCRdb copy retains only in-frame clones and omits some. Seen here are 15,000 to 25,000 clones, about four fifths observed once, and the top ten hold 1.4% to 1.5%. All patients were mismatch repair deficient, assessed by either PCR or immunohistochemistry. TCR sequencing covered a few patients who responded to pembrolizumab. The sample in question was PBMCs, obtained 52 weeks after starting pembrolizumab. The clonotype was recovered from an adult with mismatch repair-deficient cancer.

The CDR3 DNA is TGTGCCAGCAGTTTACGACTAGCGGGAGGGCCCCCTTACAATGAGCAGTTCTTC. Its protein product is CASSLRLAGGPPYNEQFF. The chain employs TRBV28 and TRBJ2-1, with 14 positions matching TRBD2. This CDR3 spans 18 amino acids. V shed 2 bases and J 4 bases; nucleotides not matched to a gene: 7. Germline lookup yields CDR1 MDHEN and CDR2 SYDVKM.